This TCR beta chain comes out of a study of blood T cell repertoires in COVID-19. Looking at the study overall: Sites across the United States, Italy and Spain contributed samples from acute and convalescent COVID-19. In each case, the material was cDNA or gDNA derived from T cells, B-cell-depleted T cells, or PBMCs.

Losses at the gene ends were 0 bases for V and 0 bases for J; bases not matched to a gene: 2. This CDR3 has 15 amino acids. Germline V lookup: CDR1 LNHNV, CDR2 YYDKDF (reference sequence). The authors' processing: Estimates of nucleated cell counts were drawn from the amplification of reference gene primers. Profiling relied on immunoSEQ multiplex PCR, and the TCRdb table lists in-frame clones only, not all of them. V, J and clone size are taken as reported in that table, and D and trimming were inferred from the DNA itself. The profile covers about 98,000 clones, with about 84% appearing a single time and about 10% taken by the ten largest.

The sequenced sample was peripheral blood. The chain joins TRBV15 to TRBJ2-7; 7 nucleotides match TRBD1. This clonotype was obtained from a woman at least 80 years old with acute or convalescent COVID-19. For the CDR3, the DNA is TGTGCCACCAGCAGAGAGCGGACAGGCTCCTACGAGCAGTACTTC. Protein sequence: CATSRERTGSYEQYF. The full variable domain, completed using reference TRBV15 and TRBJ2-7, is DAMVIQNPRYQVTQFGKPVTLSCSQTLNHNVMYWYQQKSSQAPKLLFHYYDKDFNNEADTPDNFQSRRPNTSFCFLDIRSPGLGDTAMYLCATSRERTGSYEQYFGPGTRLTVT.